The clone carrying this TCR beta chain has at least ten counts. What supplied the PBMCs was roughly 9.7 ml of fresh peripheral blood. The data stem from a study of Graves' ophthalmopathy and Graves' hyperthyroidism. The CDR3 has 18 amino acids. Trimming shortened V by 4 bases and J by 0 bases, and 21 bases separated the two germline ends. CDR1 is SNHLY and CDR2 is FYNNEI in the germline V gene. Beta-chain TCR CDR3 regions were amplified from RNA transcripts. In the first round, RT-PCR was carried out with HTBI primers, and a multiplex PCR formed the second round. From the multiplex PCR reads, TCRdb called clonotypes with MiXCR, one entry per CDR3 protein. The sample lists around 470,000 distinct CDR3 sequences; about 15% were seen once.

The clonotype was recovered from a woman in her twenties or thirties with Graves' ophthalmopathy. The sequencing sample was made of blood. The V call is TRBV2, the J call TRBJ1-1; D remains ambiguous. The CDR3 DNA reads as TGTGCCAGCAGTGGCCGGGTAGACTTCGCCCTCATGAACACTGAAGCTTTCTTT. Translation gives CASSGRVDFALMNTEAFF.